What follows are 2 T cell receptor beta chains derived from one specimen sequenced in a study of spatial heterogeneity in lung cancer. TCRdb called the 5' RACE reads again in MiXCR, with one record for every CDR3 protein. The sample yields more than 150 distinct CDR3 sequences, 25% to 30% seen once. For these TCRs, the target antigens are not known. Noted time point: sample taken at primary tumor resection. Study findings and constraints: Intratumoral expanded alpha and beta TCR counts were found to track tumor mutation counts.

The specimen was lung tumor tissue, collected at surgery. The receptor set was obtained from a male donor with early-stage non-small cell lung cancer.

By share of the sample, this clonotype is hyperexpanded. The library was prepared for alpha chains; this beta chain is a stray read, so its frequency means little. The chain carries TRBV28 and TRBJ2-7; perhaps TRBD1 as D (6 bases). Trimming shortened V by 5 bases and J by 2 bases, and 22 bases separated the two germline ends. The length of the CDR3 is 17 residues. The germline CDR1 and CDR2 sequences are MDHEN and SYDVKM. As DNA, the CDR3 is TGTGCCAGCAGTATCACAAGGGACATCCAAGACGCCTACGAGCAGTACTTC. It codes for CASSITRDIQDAYEQYF.

Relative to its sample, this clonotype is hyperexpanded. The library was prepared for alpha chains; this beta chain is a stray read, so its frequency means little. The V and J genes are TRBV12-3 or TRBV12-4 and TRBJ2-7; D not resolved. The CDR3 covers 12 residues. Trimming cost V 3 bases and J 2 bases, with 5 bases left between them. The CDR3 DNA sequence: TGTGCCAGCAGTTTTGAAGCCTACGAGCAGTACTTC. Translation gives CASSFEAYEQYF.